This T cell receptor beta chain was sequenced during a study of human T cells and chemical hapten exposure (dated by TCRdb to 2020 to 2023). In the study overall: For sensitization, 2% DPC in acetone was applied to a roughly 2 cm by roughly 2 cm area of upper inner arm skin. Libraries were combined into a pool for sequencing, and differences in TCR yield between samples came mainly from small differences in library volumes within the pool. Patch testing on the upper back used Finn chambers containing 0.01% DPC, with scoring done after 6 days according to International Contact Dermatitis Research Group standards. Alopecia areata with under or over 50% scalp involvement, alopecia totalis and alopecia universalis were represented in the patient cohort, which was mostly female. Throughout the study period of about 25 weeks, patients also received therapeutic DPC doses to the scalp every week. For TCR sequencing, blood came from 25 to 35 alopecia patients at anywhere from one to four time points (pre-sensitization, 2, 6 and 24 weeks). The study tracked peripheral blood TCR repertoire changes in vivo during primary and secondary sensitization to the hapten diphenylcyclopropenone (DPC) in alopecia patients. Blood was sampled from patients pre-sensitization (week 0) and at 2, 6 and about 24 weeks after DPC sensitization. Overall study outcomes, separate from this receptor: No change with DPC sensitization was found in the number of TCRs above 1 in 1000 frequency, and no evidence of global repertoire structure alterations was found. After repeated subsampling, changes were observed in the strength of the expansion versus patch-test correlation and in the threshold at which the correlation became significant. Significantly more large CDR3 similarity clusters were formed by expanded TCRs than by pre-sensitization or healthy control sets, consistent with antigen-driven responses. A positive correlation was found between the number of PT1 expanded TCRs and patch test score, with significance reached at thresholds 8, 16 and 32 but not 4. Alopecia, a presumed autoimmune disease, was present in all patients, so the immune response of the patients might differ from that of healthy individuals.

Interpreted using the paper, the time point label stands for: patch test 1, 2 weeks after DPC sensitization. Taken with the paper, the label for treatment or condition translates to: therapeutic diphenylcyclopropenone sensitization with weekly scalp DPC. At each patch-test visit, blood was drawn before the patch test was applied. Patients were eligible if aged 18 to 70, diagnosed with alopecia and judged suitable for DPC therapy, and pregnant patients were excluded. Total RNA was extracted from unfractionated whole blood collected in Tempus Blood RNA tubes. The library was prepared using RACE. The sample was run on a NextSeq 500. During library preparation, unique molecular identifiers were attached to individual cDNA molecules so that TCRs could be counted in a quantitative, reproducible way. For every blood RNA sample, sequencing covered both the TCR alpha and TCR beta chains. As for how the authors treated the data: The median number of TCRs per sample was around 96,000, ranging from roughly 23,224 to 690,600. V, J and CDR3 annotation of the TCR reads was performed with the Decombinator software suite. For the PS versus PT1 abundance plots, all samples were subsampled to the same number of TCRs (28,000). TCRs were defined as expanded if absent before sensitization and observed at least eight times at the 2-week time point. TCRdb itself trimmed the public reads at Q25 with fastp, ran MiXCR and retained productive beta chains. Identical CDR3 protein sequences are pooled into one entry, listed with their most common genes and DNA. What appears here as the V and J calls and clone size reflects TCRdb's work, not the paper's. The sample has 85,000 or so distinct CDR3 sequences on record, over 8.5% of them singletons. The ten largest clones add up to about 4.2% of the sample.

Relative to germline, V is 0 bases shorter and J is 10 bases shorter, with 15 bases between their ends. CDR1 and CDR2 are read off the germline V gene as KGHSH and LQKENI. The CDR3 starts with the cysteine, ends with the phenylalanine, and has 15 residues. The sequence is cut down to CDR3 DNA, 45 bases in frame from base 1. This clonotype was counted only a few times. The specificity of this receptor is unknown. Base-call qualities are not available, and no considerably larger clone is one nucleotide away. The clonotype comes from a woman in her fifties or sixties with alopecia areata. Some clones in this sample may be carry-over from other donors' samples. The rearranged segments are TRBV18 and TRBJ1-4, with no confidently assigned D gene. The source material was whole blood, sampled in connection with sensitization to the hapten diphenylcyclopropenone (DPC). CDR3 protein: CASSPPDSAWGKLFF. At the DNA level, the sequence is TGTGCCAGCTCACCACCCGACTCGGCGTGGGGAAAACTGTTTTTT.